The clone carrying this T cell receptor (beta chain) was observed at least ten times. This CDR3 has 15 residues. The ends lost 4 bases at V and 6 bases at J; junction bases unmatched: 9. Germline V gene data show CDR1 as SQVTM and CDR2 as ANQGSEA. This entry belongs to a study of neurological immune-mediated disorders. TCRdb recomputed calls from the 5' RACE reads with MiXCR, one row per CDR3 protein. The repertoire holds roughly 100,000 distinct CDR3 sequences, about 3.8% seen once, with 5% to 7.5% in the top ten. This sequence joins TRBV29-1 and TRBJ2-4; 10 bases fit TRBD2. Sequencing was carried out using PBMCs. This receptor was identified in a woman aged 18 to 35 with multiple sclerosis. The CDR3 is CSVALAGTGRNIQYF. In nucleotides, the CDR3 is TGCAGCGTTGCACTAGCGGGAACCGGTAGAAACATTCAGTACTTC.